The rows below give T cell receptor beta chains drawn from one sample of a study of T-cell reconstitution after alpha-beta-depleted transplantation in children. TCRdb recomputed calls from the PCR reads with MiXCR, one row per CDR3 protein. The repertoire consists of 450,000 to 600,000 distinct CDR3 sequences, with 18% occurring once and the leading ten covering 3.3%. Material: PBMCs from the stem cell graft donor, obtained from the stem cell graft. All receptors come from a human donor who donated a stem cell graft to a child with acute lymphoblastic leukemia. Each CDR3 is given with its conserved first and last residue. The order of the fields is V gene, clone size, CDR3 protein. Clone size is stated in some rows and not others, as once, few, many or a class when expanded.

V: TRBV5-1
size: NA
CDR3: CASSFTPPVRDSAGELFF

V: TRBV19
size: NA
CDR3: CASSIDPSYPYEQYF

V: TRBV25-1
size: NA
CDR3: CASSEWAGGYEQYF

V: TRBV24-1
size: NA
CDR3: CATSDFGTSGSTDTQYF

V: TRBV12-3/TRBV12-4
size: NA
CDR3: CASRAGGPYNEQFF

V: TRBV5-1
size: few
CDR3: CASSLAPGRGRDNEQFF

V: TRBV27
size: few
CDR3: CASSHGLAASYEQYF

V: TRBV18
size: once
CDR3: CASSLKTLYEQYF

V: TRBV5-1
size: NA
CDR3: CASSPGDYNEQFF

V: TRBV12-3/TRBV12-4
size: NA
CDR3: CASSVTQNQPQHF

V: TRBV14
size: few
CDR3: CASSQGRLSSYNSPLHF

V: TRBV6-1
size: many
CDR3: CASSDPGNMEYF

V: TRBV18
size: once
CDR3: CASEGREAFF

V: TRBV2
size: few
CDR3: CASKAVQGSNQPQHF

V: TRBV18
size: few
CDR3: CASSPRRGGVDTQYF

V: TRBV13
size: NA
CDR3: CASSFGFVRGTSSTDTQYF

V: TRBV27
size: few
CDR3: CASSFRTSGGISSYNEQFF

V: TRBV20-1
size: NA
CDR3: CSARINTGELFF

V: TRBV3-1
size: NA
CDR3: CASSQVLLDSGPDTRYF

V: TRBV7-2
size: few
CDR3: CASSLSLGSSYNEQFF

V: TRBV20-1
size: NA
CDR3: CSAPGLGRIQYF

V: TRBV12-3/TRBV12-4
size: many
CDR3: CASSPNTEAFF

V: TRBV27
size: few
CDR3: CASSSPQGSSYEQYF

V: TRBV10-3
size: NA
CDR3: CAISGGVGGLNEQFF

V: TRBV5-6
size: NA
CDR3: CASSLGIAKNIQYF

V: TRBV7-8
size: NA
CDR3: CASSFSPIYSYEQYF

V: TRBV25-1
size: few
CDR3: CASSEGSANYGYTF

V: TRBV13
size: few
CDR3: CASSHGASGINQPQHF

V: TRBV7-9
size: few
CDR3: CASSLGGPDTIYF

V: TRBV9
size: NA
CDR3: CASSDRTRGLNTGELFF

V: TRBV12-3/TRBV12-4
size: NA
CDR3: CASRVAGVLIQYF

V: TRBV2
size: NA
CDR3: CASSEMKGANTGNTIYF

V: TRBV5-1
size: few
CDR3: CASSHFTDTQYF

V: TRBV29-1
size: many
CDR3: CSVESSRGTGELFF

V: TRBV11-2
size: few
CDR3: CASSLVVANTGELFF

V: TRBV4-1
size: NA
CDR3: CASSPEDREGAEAFF

V: TRBV7-9
size: many
CDR3: CASTLRTGNTYEQYF

V: TRBV4-1
size: NA
CDR3: CASSQDPGGTMGTQYF

V: TRBV11-3
size: few
CDR3: CASSLRGAYNEQFF

V: TRBV20-1
size: NA
CDR3: CSAPDTASGPQETQYF

V: TRBV27
size: few
CDR3: CASSLQGTQAGGSPLHF

V: TRBV7-9
size: NA
CDR3: CASSLAGVGEQYF

V: TRBV20-1
size: NA
CDR3: CSARDLFWDRGSHEQYF

V: TRBV13
size: NA
CDR3: CASSFGGRLETQYF

V: TRBV5-1
size: many
CDR3: CASSLAADTQYF

V: TRBV7-9
size: NA
CDR3: CASSLVPVYEQYF

V: TRBV15
size: few
CDR3: CATSSAPGTGLGEQYF

V: TRBV7-9
size: NA
CDR3: CASSSTRLNEQYF

V: TRBV27
size: NA
CDR3: CASSLMGGIDVNEQFF